Shown below are 2 T cell receptor beta chains from a single sample sequenced in a study of T-cell memory formation after mild COVID-19. TCRdb called the 5' RACE reads again in MiXCR, with one record for every CDR3 protein. Altogether roughly 120,000 distinct CDR3 sequences are present, 16% being singletons, with the ten largest covering around 14%. Sequencing used PBMCs or a T cell subset sorted from them (not recorded which). These receptors were taken from an adult woman who had mild COVID-19 (a few samples of this study predate the infection). Cell type and time point are not known.

The J gene is TRBJ2-2, the V gene TRBV4-1; D is unresolved. The CDR3 has 12 residues. The V and J ends lost 1 base and 4 bases respectively, with 1 base between them. Germline V gene data show CDR1 as MGHRA and CDR2 as YSYEKL. The DNA of the CDR3 is TGCGCCAGCAGCCAAGCCACCGGGGAGCTGTTTTTT. Translated, it gives CASSQATGELFF.

CDR3 sequence (DNA): TGCAGTGCTAGCACGAAGGGGCAGGGATGGCAGCCCCAGCATTTT. This encodes CSASTKGQGWQPQHF. The chain employs TRBV20-1 and TRBJ1-5, with D possibly matching TRBD1 (5 bases). The CDR3 contains 15 residues. With 3 bases removed from V and 7 bases from J, the gap between germline ends came to 19 bases. Germline CDR1 reads DFQATT; CDR2 reads SNEGSKA (reference sequence).